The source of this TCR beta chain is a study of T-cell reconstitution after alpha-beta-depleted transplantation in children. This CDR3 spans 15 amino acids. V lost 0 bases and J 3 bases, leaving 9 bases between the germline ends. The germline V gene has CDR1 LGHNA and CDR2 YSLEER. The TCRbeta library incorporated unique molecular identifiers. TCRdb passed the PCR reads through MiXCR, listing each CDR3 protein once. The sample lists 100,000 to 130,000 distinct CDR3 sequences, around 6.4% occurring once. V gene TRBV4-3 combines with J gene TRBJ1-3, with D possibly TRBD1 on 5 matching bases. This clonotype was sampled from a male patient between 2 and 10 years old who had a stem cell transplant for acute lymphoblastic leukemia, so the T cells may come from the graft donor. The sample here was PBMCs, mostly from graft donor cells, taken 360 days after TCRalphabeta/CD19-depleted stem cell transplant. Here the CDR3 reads CASSQDGGIGNTIYF. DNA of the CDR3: TGCGCCAGCAGCCAAGATGGGGGTATTGGAAACACCATATATTTT.